This TCR beta chain was sequenced for a study of T cell repertoires in cytomegalovirus infection. Study summary: Researchers turned to recently identified HLA-C-restricted CMV epitopes as well as well-studied HLA-B-restricted ones. Through public TCR beta signatures, both CMV infection and matching HLA type were indicated. Study-level findings and limits: HLA-C-restricted CMV clonotypes gave the most frequent clonotype in two of eight donors.

Concerning this clonotype: Its antigen remains unknown.

The V end lost 5 bases, the J end lost 4 bases, and 9 bases lay between the germline ends. The germline CDR1 and CDR2 sequences are SEHNR and FQNEAQ (reference sequence). The CDR3 runs 13 residues. MiXCR was run by TCRdb on the reads, yielding one entry per CDR3 protein. The sample contains 650,000 to 900,000 distinct CDR3 sequences, 25% to 35% of which appear only once. Here the sequenced sample was cultured CD8+ T cells from PBMCs, taken from culture after CMV antigen stimulation. This receptor was taken from a human donor in good health (CMV status not recorded). Some clones in this sample may be carry-over from other donors' samples. This chain links TRBV7-9 with TRBJ1-5, with a possible D match to TRBD1 (5 bases). CDR3 DNA sequence: TGTGCCAGCAGCGAGGACACAAATCAGCCCCAGCATTTT. Protein product: CASSEDTNQPQHF.